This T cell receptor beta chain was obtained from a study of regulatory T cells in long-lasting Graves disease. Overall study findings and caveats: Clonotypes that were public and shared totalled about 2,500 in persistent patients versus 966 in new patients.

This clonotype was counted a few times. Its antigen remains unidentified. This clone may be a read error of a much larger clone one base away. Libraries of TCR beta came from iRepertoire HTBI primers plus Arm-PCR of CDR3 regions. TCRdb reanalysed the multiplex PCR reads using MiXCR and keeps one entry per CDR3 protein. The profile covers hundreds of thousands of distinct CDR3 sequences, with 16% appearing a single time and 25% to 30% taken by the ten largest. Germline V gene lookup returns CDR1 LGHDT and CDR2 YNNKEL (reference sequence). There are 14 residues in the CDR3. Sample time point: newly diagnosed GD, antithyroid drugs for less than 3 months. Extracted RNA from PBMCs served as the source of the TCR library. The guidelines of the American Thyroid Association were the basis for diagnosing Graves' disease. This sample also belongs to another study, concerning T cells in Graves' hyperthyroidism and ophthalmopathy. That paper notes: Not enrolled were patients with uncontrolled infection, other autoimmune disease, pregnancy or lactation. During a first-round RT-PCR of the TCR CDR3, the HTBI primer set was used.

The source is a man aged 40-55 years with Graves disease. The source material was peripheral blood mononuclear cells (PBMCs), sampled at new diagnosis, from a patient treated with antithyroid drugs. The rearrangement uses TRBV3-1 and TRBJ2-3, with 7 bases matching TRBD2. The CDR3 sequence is CAGSQDPRGGTQYF. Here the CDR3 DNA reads TGTGCCGGCAGCCAAGATCCCCGCGGGGGTACGCAGTATTTT.